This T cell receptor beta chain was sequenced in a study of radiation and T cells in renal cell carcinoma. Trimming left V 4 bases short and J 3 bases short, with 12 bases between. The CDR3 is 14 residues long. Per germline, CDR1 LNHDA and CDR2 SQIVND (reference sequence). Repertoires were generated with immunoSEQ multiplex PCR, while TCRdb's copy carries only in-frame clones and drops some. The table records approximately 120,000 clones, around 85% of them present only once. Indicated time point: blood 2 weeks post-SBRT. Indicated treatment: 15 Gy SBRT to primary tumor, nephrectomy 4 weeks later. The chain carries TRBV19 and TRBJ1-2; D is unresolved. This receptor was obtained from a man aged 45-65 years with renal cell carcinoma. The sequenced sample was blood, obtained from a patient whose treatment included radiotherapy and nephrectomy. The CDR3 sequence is CASSTQGVDYGYTF. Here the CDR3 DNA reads TGTGCCAGTAGTACACAAGGAGTCGACTATGGCTACACCTTC.